The entry below describes one T cell receptor beta chain. This clonotype was counted at least ten times. There is no known antigen for this receptor. Within one base of it there is no much larger clone, and no base qualities were kept. This record belongs to a study of T cells in Graves' hyperthyroidism and ophthalmopathy (dated by TCRdb to about 2019). Study-wide context: Peripheral blood samples were taken at the time of initial diagnosis, prior to any treatment. TCR V-J signatures able to tell the groups apart were searched for in a discovery cohort of about a hundred patients, of whom 40 to 45 had Graves' ophthalmopathy and about 60 had stable Graves' hyperthyroidism. Prospective prediction of ophthalmopathy was tested in an independent validation cohort consisting of some 19 hyperthyroidism patients and approximately 16 patients who later progressed to ophthalmopathy. For training and testing, the 110 or so patients in the discovery cohort were randomly divided in a 7:3 ratio. The study also compared thyroid tissue and blood T-cell repertoires from more than 5 Graves' hyperthyroidism patients. After sampling, hyperthyroidism patients received methimazole starting at 30 mg daily, and ophthalmopathy patients received high-dose intravenous methylprednisolone. The paper reports TCR Vbeta CDR3 sequencing of 130 to 150 peripheral blood samples: around 41 ophthalmopathy, about 75 hyperthyroidism and approximately 17 progressor patients. Study-wide findings and limitations: Ophthalmopathy was separated from stable hyperthyroidism by a 13 V-J signature model, with 85% to 90% sensitivity and approximately 84% specificity obtained in cross-validation and 80%/75% obtained in testing. Most expanded thyroid clonotypes (frequency above 0.001) were also found in blood, which suggests that blood repertoires may mirror thyroid immune responses. Sample size was not statistically predetermined, and blinding of investigators to group allocation was not performed. During validation, the model predicted progression to ophthalmopathy a median of approximately 6.5 months ahead of onset, with approximately 71% sensitivity and under 85% specificity.

The TCR beta CDR3 regions were amplified from the RNA transcripts. The first round of RT-PCR for the TCR CDR3 was performed with the HTBI primer set and the Qiagen OneStep RT-PCR kit. Libraries were constructed in a second round of multiplex PCR, after which size selection and purification were performed. Sequencing of the libraries was done on an Illumina HiSeq2000 using paired-end 100 bp reads. In the source study's methods: SOAPnuke was used to process the raw data, throwing out any read that contained adapters or uncalled bases, had a mean Phred below 15, or lacked an exact constant-primer or identifier match. COPE v1.2.5 was used to merge the high-quality paired reads, and each unique nucleotide sequence was defined as a clonotype. MiTCR v1.1 was used to align clonotypes to the IMGT TRBV, TRBD and TRBJ reference segments. The analysis was restricted to V-J combinations with a frequency above 0.0001, which together covered about 99% of the repertoires. The TCS score was defined as the ratio of F50 (clonal expansion) to E x V (chaos), calculated using BLOSUM62-based TCRdist between CDR3 peptides within each V-J. Welch's t-statistics and random forest reduced 514 V-J features to 10 to 15, which were used in a naive Bayes classifier (R e1071). TCRdb's own reprocessing of the public reads used fastp at Q25 and MiXCR and kept productive beta chains. Rows with a matching CDR3 protein are joined into one entry that keeps the most common DNA and genes. The V and J calls and clone size are TCRdb's, not the authors'. The sample table holds under 750,000 distinct CDR3 sequences, of which 15% to 20% were seen once. The ten largest clones take up about a sixth of the sample.

The hyperthyroidism patients were between 18 and 65 years old and newly diagnosed, with a disease duration of less than 2 months. Exclusion was applied to patients with uncontrolled infections, other autoimmune diseases, pregnancy or lactation. Clinical symptoms, serum thyroxine and TRAb, thyroid ultrasound, and orbital computed tomography formed the basis for the diagnoses. Blood from progressor patients was drawn when they were first diagnosed with hyperthyroidism, before any ophthalmopathy symptoms appeared. PBMCs were isolated from about 10 ml of fresh peripheral blood by Ficoll-Paque density gradient centrifugation. Progressor patients were initially diagnosed with Graves' hyperthyroidism and developed ophthalmopathy during follow-up. Total RNA was extracted using Trizol reagent, and RNA quality was assessed on an Agilent 2100 Bioanalyzer. Sequences were obtained from blood. The TCR originated in a woman aged 50 to 60 with Graves' hyperthyroidism that later progressed to Graves' ophthalmopathy.

The encoded CDR3 is CASSPGRSPNSPLHF. The DNA sequence is given as TGTGCCAGCTCACCGGGGCGCAGCCCTAATTCACCCCTCCACTTT. Here the chain combines TRBV18 and TRBJ1-6, and possibly TRBD1, on 5 matching bases. The germline V gene yields KGHSH for CDR1 and LQKENI for CDR2. Trimming takes 3 bases from V and 6 bases from J, and the germline ends sit 12 bases apart. The CDR3 has 15 amino acids, counting the end cysteine and phenylalanine. This entry keeps only the CDR3 DNA: 45 bases, framed from base 1.